A single sample is the source of the 21 T cell receptor beta chains below, sequenced in a study of T cells in Graves' hyperthyroidism and ophthalmopathy. What was amplified from RNA transcripts were TCR beta CDR3 regions. When the TCR CDR3 underwent first-round RT-PCR, the HTBI primer set was used. TCRdb fed the multiplex PCR reads into MiXCR, producing one record per CDR3 protein. The data contain around 420,000 distinct CDR3 sequences, 15% to 19% of them singletons. Sequencing used blood. The source of these receptors is a woman in her late teens or twenties with Graves' hyperthyroidism.

This clonotype was detected ten times or more. This chain connects TRBV2 to TRBJ2-3; D uncertain. V lost 6 bases and J lost 0, with 7 bases in between. This CDR3 has 13 residues. CDR1 and CDR2 (germline): SNHLY, FYNNEI. The CDR3 DNA follows: TGTGCCAGCAGGAGGAAAAGCACAGATACGCAGTATTTT. It specifies CASRRKSTDTQYF.

The chain uses TRBV3-1 and TRBJ2-7; 7 bases match TRBD1. CDR1 and CDR2 from the germline V gene are LGHDT and YNNKEL (reference sequence). This CDR3 region has 14 residues. J lost 4 bases, V lost 1 base, and 4 bases had no gene match. The CDR3 nucleotides read TGTGCCAGCAGCCAAGGACAGGGTTTGTACGAGCAGTACTTC. Protein sequence: CASSQGQGLYEQYF.

This clonotype was recorded at least ten times. The V gene is TRBV12-3 or TRBV12-4, the J gene TRBJ1-2; no clear D gene. The germline V and J ends were trimmed by 5 bases and 6 bases, with 16 bases remaining between them. The CDR3 length is 14 residues. The DNA of the CDR3 is TGTGCCAGCAGTCACCGGGCCCCAGTAGATGGCTACACCTTC. Encoded protein: CASSHRAPVDGYTF.

This clonotype came up many times. The V call is TRBV6-1, the J call TRBJ1-2; D perhaps matches TRBD1 (6 bases). Germline-derived CDR1 and CDR2 are MNHNS and SASEGT. The ends were cut back, 5 bases at V and 7 bases at J, with 17 bases in the middle. The CDR3 runs 14 residues. CDR3 nucleotide sequence: TGTGCCAGCAGTCGGGACACCTTTGGGGGTGGCTACACCTTC. Translation: CASSRDTFGGGYTF.

This clonotype has only a few counts. This may come from a read error, since a much larger clone is one base off. This chain connects TRBV6-1 to TRBJ2-7; D possibly matches TRBD1 or TRBD2 (6 bases each). The CDR3 sequence is 17 residues long. The germline V gene has CDR1 MNHNS and CDR2 SASEGT. The CDR3 reads CASSESFLRDISYERYF. CDR3 nucleotides: TGTGCCAGCAGTGAAAGTTTCCTGCGGGACATCTCCTACGAGCGGTACTTC.

This clonotype occurred many times. This chain connects TRBV5-8 to TRBJ2-1; 9 nucleotides agree with TRBD1. The ends lost 10 bases at V and 8 bases at J; junction bases unmatched: 10. Germline CDR1 is SGHTS and CDR2 is YDEGEE. This CDR3 is 13 amino acids long. Written as DNA, the CDR3 is TGTGCCGTAACCGGGACAGGGCCGGATGAGCAGTTCTTC. Protein sequence: CAVTGTGPDEQFF.

This clonotype appeared many times. The V gene is TRBV12-3 or TRBV12-4, the J gene TRBJ2-7; D gene ambiguous. The CDR3 sequence is 14 residues long. Trimming stripped 1 base from V and 2 bases from J, with 9 bases between. CDR3 DNA sequence: TGTGCCAGCAGTTTAGGGGTTTCCGCCTACGAGCAGTACTTC. Amino acids: CASSLGVSAYEQYF.

This clonotype was seen at least ten times. CDR3 in DNA: TGCGCCAGCAGCCAAGGAGGACTAGCGGGTCAACCCTACAATGAGCAGTTCTTC. Its protein is CASSQGGLAGQPYNEQFF. The V and J genes are TRBV4-1 and TRBJ2-1; 11 bases line up with TRBD2. The V segment lost 1 base and the J segment 2 bases; nucleotides outside the gene matches: 7. In germline, CDR1 is MGHRA, CDR2 YSYEKL. This CDR3 region has 18 residues.

This sequence joins TRBV28 and TRBJ2-5; 8 bases align to TRBD2. Germline V gene data show CDR1 as MDHEN and CDR2 as SYDVKM. The CDR3 has 13 residues. The V gene end was trimmed by 7 bases and the J gene end by 7 bases; junction bases not matched to a gene: 8. The CDR3, as DNA: TGTGCCAGCACCCCGGACAGCGGGGGGACCCAGTACTTC. Translating it yields CASTPDSGGTQYF.

The V gene is TRBV5-1, the J gene TRBJ2-1; 7 bases map to TRBD1. Trimming removed 5 bases from V and 2 bases from J; junction bases left unmatched: 7. This CDR3 comprises 15 residues. CDR1 and CDR2 from the germline V gene are SGHRS and YFSETQ. In DNA, the CDR3 is TGCGCCAGCAGGCGTACAGGGGAGACCTACAATGAGCAGTTCTTC. Protein product: CASRRTGETYNEQFF.

J is TRBJ2-7 and V is TRBV4-1; D tentatively reads TRBD1 or TRBD2 (5 bases each). Trimming left V 4 bases short and J 3 bases short, with 16 bases between. The CDR3 covers 15 residues. The germline V gene encodes CDR1 MGHRA and CDR2 YSYEKL. CDR3 coding DNA: TGCGCCAGCAGCCCCCTACGAGGGCAGGGCTACGAGCAGTACTTC. Encoded protein: CASSPLRGQGYEQYF.

Many counts were recorded for this clonotype. This chain joins TRBV6-1 and TRBJ1-5; 10 bases fit TRBD1. After removal of 10 bases from V and 0 bases from J, the junction contained 12 bases not matched to a gene. This CDR3 contains 17 residues. The germline gives CDR1 MNHNS, CDR2 SASEGT. The CDR3 protein is CATTRDRGAYSNQPQHF. The CDR3, as DNA: TGTGCCACCACCCGGGACAGGGGTGCATATAGCAATCAGCCCCAGCATTTT.

This clonotype was observed many times. The chain uses TRBV6-1 and TRBJ2-1; D might be TRBD1 (6 bases). Germline loops: CDR1 MNHNS, CDR2 SASEGT. CDR3 size: 17 residues. V lost 4 bases and J lost 9, with 25 bases in between. This CDR3 is CASSARAGTNSFGEQFF. The DNA of the CDR3 is TGTGCCAGCAGTGCTCGTGCCGGGACAAATAGTTTCGGTGAGCAGTTCTTC.

This clonotype was observed a handful of times. The gene calls are TRBV7-9 and TRBJ2-3; 10 nucleotides agree with TRBD2. CDR1 and CDR2 from the germline V gene are SEHNR and FQNEAQ (reference sequence). V dropped 3 bases and J dropped 1; count of bases not matched to a gene: 10. The CDR3 is made up of 18 amino acids. The CDR3 sequence: CASSFYHSGTSGTDTQYF. CDR3 DNA: TGTGCCAGCAGCTTCTACCACTCGGGGACTAGCGGCACAGATACGCAGTATTTT.

This clonotype was seen many times. The chain is built from TRBV7-6 and TRBJ2-1; TRBD2 aligns across 9 bases. J gave up 2 bases and V 2 bases, and 13 bases lay outside the gene matches. Germline values: CDR1 SGHVS, CDR2 FNYEAQ. This CDR3 has 19 residues. The CDR3: CASSLTRQRGAFPYNEQFF. The CDR3 bases are TGTGCCAGCAGCTTAACCCGACAGCGGGGGGCCTTCCCCTACAATGAGCAGTTCTTC.

To note about this clonotype: A much more abundant neighbour one base away suggests this may be a read error. This sequence joins TRBV5-8 and TRBJ1-5; D is possibly TRBD1 (5 bases). Trimming removed 4 bases from V and 9 bases from J, with 11 bases in between. CDR1 SGHTS and CDR2 YDEGEE come from the germline V gene. This CDR3 is 12 amino acids long. The CDR3 loop is CASSLDSSPQHF. The CDR3 coding sequence is TGTGCCAGCAGCCTTGACAGTTCGCCCCAGCATTTT. The complete variable domain, with remaining parts taken from reference TRBV5-8 and TRBJ1-5, reads EAGVTQSPTHLIKTRGQQATLRCSPISGHTSVYWYQQALGLGLQFLLWYDEGEERNRGNFPPRFSGRQFPNYSSELNVNALELEDSALYLCASSLDSSPQHFGDGTRLSIL.

This clonotype appeared many times. This chain uses TRBV2 with TRBJ2-2; weak D call: TRBD2 (6 bases). V was cut by 6 bases and J by 5 bases, with 10 bases left in between. The germline CDR1 and CDR2 sequences are SNHLY and FYNNEI. CDR3 length equals 13 residues. The CDR3 here is CASSSGLTGELFF. Written as DNA, the CDR3 is TGTGCCAGCAGCTCGGGACTGACCGGGGAGCTGTTTTTT. Full variable domain (rest looked up from reference TRBV2 and TRBJ2-2): EPEVTQTPSHQVTQMGQEVILRCVPISNHLYFYWYRQILGQKVEFLVSFYNNEISEKSEIFDDQFSVERPDGSNFTLKIRSTKLEDSAMYFCASSSGLTGELFFGEGSRLTVL.

The J gene is TRBJ1-6, the V gene TRBV5-6; tentative D call: TRBD1 (5 bases). From germline, CDR1 is SGHDT and CDR2 YYEEEE. This CDR3 is 14 amino acids long. The chain's CDR3 is CVSTLVGVGSPLHF. In DNA form, the CDR3 reads TGTGTCAGTACCTTGGTGGGGGTCGGTTCACCCCTCCACTTT.

In its sample, this clonotype was seen many times. The chain joins TRBV18 to TRBJ2-3; a possible D gene is TRBD1 (5 bases). The V end was cut by 4 bases, the J end by 0 bases, with 17 bases between. CDR1 is KGHSH, CDR2 LQKENI, per germline. CDR3 size: 17 residues. As DNA, the CDR3 is TGTGCCAGCTCACTAATGAAGGGGTCCACTAGCACAGATACGCAGTATTTT. Translation: CASSLMKGSTSTDTQYF.

In its sample, this clonotype was seen once. This may arise from a read error, as a much more abundant clone is one base away. The chain links TRBV3-1 to TRBJ1-1; a weak D match, TRBD1 (5 bases). Trimming took 4 bases from V and 6 from J, leaving 15 bases between them. Germline CDR1 and CDR2: LGHDT and YNNKEL (reference sequence). This CDR3 is 14 amino acids long. The CDR3 region has the DNA TGTGCCAGCAGCCCGGGACGGGTTACGTCTGAAGCTTTCTTT. Translated, it gives CASSPGRVTSEAFF.

Many counts were recorded for this clonotype. The chain carries TRBV11-2 and TRBJ2-7, with 11 nucleotides matching TRBD1. V lost 5 bases, J lost 5 bases, and 14 bases stayed unmatched. The CDR3 runs 17 residues. The germline V gene has CDR1 SGHAT and CDR2 FQNNGV. The CDR3 DNA is TGTGCCAGCAGCCCACAAGGGGGAGGACAGGGGGCACACGAGCAGTACTTC. Its translation is CASSPQGGGQGAHEQYF.